The present T cell receptor (beta chain) was sequenced within a study of cytomegalovirus exposure and HLA in healthy donors. Study conclusions and caveats: The study put 160 or so TCR beta chains on its list as cytomegalovirus-associated. CMV serostatus was the only recorded immune exposure for donors. Most TCRs appeared rarely, but some public TCRs recurred in many donors.

V lost 5 bases to trimming and J lost 5 bases, with 19 bases between them. CDR1 and CDR2 (germline): SGHRS, YFSETQ. CDR3 length equals 15 residues. Regarding this clone: The antigen is not known.

Primers for the PCR totalled 60 Vbeta and 13 Jbeta. The repertoire was sequenced with immunoSEQ multiplex PCR; TCRdb's copy has only in-frame clones and lacks some. The table shows 100,000 to 150,000 clones, with 80% occurring only once. The sample consisted of PBMCs. The sequence was collected from a woman in her thirties or forties in good health and CMV-seronegative. The genes are TRBV5-1 and TRBJ2-5, with D maybe TRBD2 (5 bases). CDR3 residues: CASRVPGPGKETQYF. The CDR3 bases are TGCGCCAGCAGAGTGCCGGGCCCGGGGAAGGAGACCCAGTACTTC. Supplemented by reference TRBV5-1 and TRBJ2-5, the full variable domain reads KAGVTQTPRYLIKTRGQQVTLSCSPISGHRSVSWYQQTPGQGLQFLFEYFSETQRNKGNFPGRFSGRQFSNSRSEMNVSTLELGDSALYLCASRVPGPGKETQYFGPGTRLLVL.